The rows below give T cell receptor beta chains drawn from one sample of a study of cytomegalovirus exposure and HLA in healthy donors. Only in-frame clones appear in the TCRdb table, and some are missing; sequencing was by immunoSEQ multiplex PCR. In the table there are fewer than 200,000 clones, approximately 81% of which are singletons. The material sequenced was PBMCs. The receptors here all came from a young man in good health and CMV-seronegative. CDR3s include the opening cysteine and the closing phenylalanine or tryptophan. The D gene is left open where the match is weak. Rows may omit the clone size; those that give it use once, few, many or a size class.

d_call	v_call	j_call	clone_size	cdr3_nt	cdr3_aa
TRBD1	TRBV7-6	TRBJ2-3	once	TGTGCCAGCAGTTCAAGGACAGGGCCCCCAGATACGCAGTATTTT	CASSSRTGPPDTQYF
TRBD1	TRBV6-5	TRBJ1-2	-	TGTGCCAGCAGTTACCTCAGGGGGTCCTCCTATGGCTACACCTTC	CASSYLRGSSYGYTF
-	TRBV19	TRBJ1-6	-	TGTGCCAGTAGACCCCGGACTCCAGATTCACCCCTCCACTTT	CASRPRTPDSPLHF
-	TRBV10-1	TRBJ2-3	-	TGCGCCAGCAGTGATGCCAGGGACACAGATACGCAGTATTTT	CASSDARDTDTQYF
-	TRBV28	TRBJ1-2	-	TGTGCCAGCAGTTCCTATTACGAAAAAGGGGGCTATGGCTACACCTTC	CASSSYYEKGGYGYTF
TRBD1	TRBV29-1	TRBJ2-3	-	TGCAGCGTCGCGACAGGGGGCTCTACAGATACGCAGTATTTT	CSVATGGSTDTQYF
TRBD1	TRBV2	TRBJ1-6	-	TGTGCCAGCGGACAGGGGGCAAGTTCACCCCTCCACTTT	CASGQGASSPLHF
-	TRBV7-9	TRBJ2-7	once	TGTGCCAGCAGCTTAGTAGTCGGCGGGTCAACGGAACTCTACGAGCAGTACTTC	CASSLVVGGSTELYEQYF
-	TRBV19	TRBJ1-5	once	TGTGCCAGTAGTGTTCTACTAAGCAATCAGCCCCAGCATTTT	CASSVLLSNQPQHF
-	TRBV25-1	TRBJ2-7	once	TGTGCCAGCTCCTGGGGGCAAGGGGTCGGCGAGCAGTACTTC	CASSWGQGVGEQYF
-	TRBV6-6	TRBJ2-3	-	TGTGCCAGCAGTTACTACGGAGGGGGCTTAGATACGCAGTATTTT	CASSYYGGGLDTQYF
TRBD1	TRBV5-5	TRBJ2-7	-	TGTGCCAGCAGCTTGGGAGGGGGCATGAACGAGCAGTACTTC	CASSLGGGMNEQYF
TRBD2	TRBV4-2	TRBJ2-7	-	TGTGCCAGCAGCCAAGTAGGAATAGCGGGGGACTCCTCCTACGAGCAGTACTTC	CASSQVGIAGDSSYEQYF
TRBD1	TRBV13	TRBJ2-7	-	TGTGCCAGCAGCCTCCCTGGGACAGGGCGTCACGAGCAGTACTTC	CASSLPGTGRHEQYF
-	TRBV30	TRBJ1-6	-	TGTGCCTGGAGTGGCGGGGGAGGTAGTAATTCACCCCTCCACTTT	CAWSGGGGSNSPLHF
-	TRBV9	TRBJ2-5	-	TGTGCCAGCAGCGGAGGGCACCTAATTGGAGCCCAGTACTTC	CASSGGHLIGAQYF
-	TRBV11-2	TRBJ1-2	once	TGTGCCAGCAGCTTAGCCGGGTCCTCCGACTACACCTTC	CASSLAGSSDYTF
-	TRBV7-8	TRBJ1-5	-	TGTGCCAGCGGCAAAACCAATCAGCCCCAGCATTTT	CASGKTNQPQHF
-	TRBV4-2	TRBJ2-2	-	TGTGCCAGCAGCCAAGAGGGGCCCCAGAGCGCGAACACCGGGGAGCTGTTTTTT	CASSQEGPQSANTGELFF
TRBD1	TRBV2	TRBJ2-5	-	TGTGCCAGCAGGGCCCAGGGGGCTGGGCAAGAGACCCAGTACTTC	CASRAQGAGQETQYF
TRBD2	TRBV29-1	TRBJ2-6	-	TGCAGCGTTGGGCTAGCGGGGGGCTCTGGGGCCAACGTCCTGACTTTC	CSVGLAGGSGANVLTF
-	TRBV9	TRBJ2-3	-	TGTGCCAGCAGCGTAGGAAGCGAGGGTGGGGCGCAGTATTTT	CASSVGSEGGAQYF
-	TRBV5-4	TRBJ2-2	-	TGTGCCAGCAGCGGTTGGGACACCATCACCGGGGAGCTGTTTTTT	CASSGWDTITGELFF
-	TRBV9	TRBJ2-1	-	TGTGCCAGCAGCGTAGCAGGCGGGGTTAGCTCCTACAATGAGCAGTTCTTC	CASSVAGGVSSYNEQFF
TRBD2	TRBV4-1	TRBJ2-5	-	TGCGCCAGCAGCCAAGAGGCTAGCGGGCTCCAAGAGACCCAGTACTTC	CASSQEASGLQETQYF
TRBD1	TRBV27	TRBJ1-1	-	TGTGCCAGCAGTATTCAGACAGGGGTGAACACTGAAGCTTTCTTT	CASSIQTGVNTEAFF
-	TRBV5-6	TRBJ2-5	-	TGTGCCAGCAGCTTGGGCAGGGGTTTAGAGACCCAGTACTTC	CASSLGRGLETQYF
TRBD1	TRBV7-6	TRBJ1-5	-	TGTGCCAGCAGCTTAGGGGCCGGGACAGCCTCCAATCAGCCCCAGCATTTT	CASSLGAGTASNQPQHF
-	TRBV5-1	TRBJ2-2	few	TGCGCCAGCAGCTTTAGTAACGCGAACACCGGGGAGCTGTTTTTT	CASSFSNANTGELFF
-	TRBV5-5	TRBJ1-1	-	TGTGCCAGCAGCTTGTCCGCGGGGCTTAGTGAAGCTTTCTTT	CASSLSAGLSEAFF
-	TRBV7-3	TRBJ2-6	-	TGTGCCAGCAGCGCGCGACAGAACTCTGGGGCCAACGTCCTGACTTTC	CASSARQNSGANVLTF